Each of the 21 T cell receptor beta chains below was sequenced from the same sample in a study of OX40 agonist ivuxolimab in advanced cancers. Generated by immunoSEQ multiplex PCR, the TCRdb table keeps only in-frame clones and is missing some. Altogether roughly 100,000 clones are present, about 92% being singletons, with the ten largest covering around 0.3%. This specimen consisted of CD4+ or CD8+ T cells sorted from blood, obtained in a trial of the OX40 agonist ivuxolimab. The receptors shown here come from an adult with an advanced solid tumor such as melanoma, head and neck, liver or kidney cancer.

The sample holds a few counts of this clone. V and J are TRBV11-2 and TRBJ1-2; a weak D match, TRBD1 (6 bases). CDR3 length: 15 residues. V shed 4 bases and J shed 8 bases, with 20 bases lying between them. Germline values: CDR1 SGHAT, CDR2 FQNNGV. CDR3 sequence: CASSSFRGGARGYTF. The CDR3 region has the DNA TGTGCCAGCAGCTCTTTCCGTGGGGGGGCGCGAGGCTACACCTTC.

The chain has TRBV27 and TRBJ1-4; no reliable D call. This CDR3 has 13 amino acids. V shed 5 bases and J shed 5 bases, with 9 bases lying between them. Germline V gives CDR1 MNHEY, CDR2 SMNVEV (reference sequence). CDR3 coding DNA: TGTGCCAGCAGTCCCCGGTCAAATGAAAAACTGTTTTTT. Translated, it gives CASSPRSNEKLFF.

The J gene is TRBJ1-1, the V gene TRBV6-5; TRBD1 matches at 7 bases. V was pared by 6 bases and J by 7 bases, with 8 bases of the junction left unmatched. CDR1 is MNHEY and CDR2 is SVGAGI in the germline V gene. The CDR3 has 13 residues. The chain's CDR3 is CASSSYRGDEAFF. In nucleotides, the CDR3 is TGTGCCAGCAGCAGTTACAGGGGAGATGAAGCTTTCTTT.

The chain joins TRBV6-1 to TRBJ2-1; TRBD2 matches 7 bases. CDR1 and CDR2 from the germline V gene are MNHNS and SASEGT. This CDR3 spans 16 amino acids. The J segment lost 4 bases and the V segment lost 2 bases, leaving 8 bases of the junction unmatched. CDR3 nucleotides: TGTGCCAGCAGTGAATATTGGGCTAGCGGTTACAATGAGCAGTTCTTC. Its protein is CASSEYWASGYNEQFF.

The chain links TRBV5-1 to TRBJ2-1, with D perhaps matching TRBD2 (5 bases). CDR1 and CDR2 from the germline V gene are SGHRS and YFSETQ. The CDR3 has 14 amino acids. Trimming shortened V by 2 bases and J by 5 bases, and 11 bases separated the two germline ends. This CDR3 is CASSLQTGDNEQFF. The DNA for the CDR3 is TGCGCCAGCAGCTTACAAACCGGGGACAATGAGCAGTTCTTC.

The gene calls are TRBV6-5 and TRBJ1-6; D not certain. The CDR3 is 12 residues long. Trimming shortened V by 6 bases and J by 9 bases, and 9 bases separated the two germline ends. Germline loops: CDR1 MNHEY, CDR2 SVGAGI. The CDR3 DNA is TGTGCCAGCAGCGAGATGGGTTCACCCCTCCACTTT. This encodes CASSEMGSPLHF.

CDR3 sequence (DNA): TGCAGCGTTGCGGTGTTAGGGCCCTACGAGCAGTACTTC. Encoded protein: CSVAVLGPYEQYF. J is TRBJ2-7 and V is TRBV29-1, with D unresolved. From germline, CDR1 is SQVTM and CDR2 ANQGSEA. There are 13 residues in the CDR3. V dropped 4 bases and J dropped 2 bases, with 12 bases sitting between them.

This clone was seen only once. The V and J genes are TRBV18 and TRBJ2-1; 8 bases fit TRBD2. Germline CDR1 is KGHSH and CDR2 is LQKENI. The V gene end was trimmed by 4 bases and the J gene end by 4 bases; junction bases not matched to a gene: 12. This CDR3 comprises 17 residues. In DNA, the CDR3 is TGTGCCAGCTCACTCCAGCAACCCAGCGGGGGTTACAATGAGCAGTTCTTC. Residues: CASSLQQPSGGYNEQFF.

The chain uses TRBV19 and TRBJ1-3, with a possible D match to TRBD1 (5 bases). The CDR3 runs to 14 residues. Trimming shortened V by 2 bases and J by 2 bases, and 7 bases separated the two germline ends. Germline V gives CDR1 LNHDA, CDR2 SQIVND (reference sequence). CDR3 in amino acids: CASSIQGAGNTIYF. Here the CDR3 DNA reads TGTGCCAGTAGTATACAAGGGGCTGGAAACACCATATATTTT.

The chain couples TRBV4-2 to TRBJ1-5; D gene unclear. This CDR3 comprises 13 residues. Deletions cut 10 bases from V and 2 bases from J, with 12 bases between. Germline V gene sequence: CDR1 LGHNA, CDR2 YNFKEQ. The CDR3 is CATPEGGNQPQHF. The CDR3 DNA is TGTGCCACCCCCGAGGGAGGCAATCAGCCCCAGCATTTT.

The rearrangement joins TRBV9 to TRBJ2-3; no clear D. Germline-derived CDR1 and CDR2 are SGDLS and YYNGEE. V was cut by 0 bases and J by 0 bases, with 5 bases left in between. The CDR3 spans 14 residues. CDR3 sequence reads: CASSVASSTDTQYF. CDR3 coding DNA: TGTGCCAGCAGCGTAGCGTCTAGCACAGATACGCAGTATTTT.

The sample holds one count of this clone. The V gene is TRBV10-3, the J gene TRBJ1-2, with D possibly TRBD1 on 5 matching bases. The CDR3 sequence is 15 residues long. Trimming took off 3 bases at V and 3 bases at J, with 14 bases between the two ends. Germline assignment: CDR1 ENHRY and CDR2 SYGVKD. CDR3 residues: CAISDLPGSHYGYTF. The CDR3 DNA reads TGTGCCATCAGTGATTTGCCAGGGTCCCACTATGGCTACACCTTC.

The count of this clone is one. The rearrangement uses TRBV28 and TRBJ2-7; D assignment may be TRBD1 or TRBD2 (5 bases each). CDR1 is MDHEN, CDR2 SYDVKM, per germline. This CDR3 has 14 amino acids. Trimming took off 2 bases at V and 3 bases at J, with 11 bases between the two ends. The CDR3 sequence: CASSLPPGSYEQYF. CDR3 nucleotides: TGTGCCAGCAGTTTACCCCCAGGGAGCTACGAGCAGTACTTC. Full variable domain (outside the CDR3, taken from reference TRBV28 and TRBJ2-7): DVKVTQSSRYLVKRTGEKVFLECVQDMDHENMFWYRQDPGLGLRLIYFSYDVKMKEKGDIPEGYSVSREKKERFSLILESASTNQTSMYLCASSLPPGSYEQYFGPGTRLTVT.

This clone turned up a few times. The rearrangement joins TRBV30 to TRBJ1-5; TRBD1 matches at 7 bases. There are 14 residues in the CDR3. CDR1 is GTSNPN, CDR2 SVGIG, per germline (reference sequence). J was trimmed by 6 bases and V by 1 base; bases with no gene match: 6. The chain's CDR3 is CAWSGWTGGQPQHF. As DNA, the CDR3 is TGTGCCTGGAGTGGTTGGACAGGTGGTCAGCCCCAGCATTTT.

CDR3 in DNA: TGTGCCAGCAGTGCGGACAGGGAGGGCAATCAGCCCCAGCATTTT. This encodes CASSADREGNQPQHF. This chain joins TRBV6-6 and TRBJ1-5; 8 nucleotides match TRBD1. V shed 5 bases, J shed 2 bases, and the junction held 5 bases outside the gene matches. The CDR3 has 15 amino acids. Germline CDR1 MNHNY, CDR2 SVGAGI (reference sequence).

CDR3 nucleotides: TGTGCCAGCAGTTGGGACCGCGGGCCCTATAATTCACCCCTCCACTTT. Translation gives CASSWDRGPYNSPLHF. The rearrangement links TRBV2 to TRBJ1-6, with D possibly being TRBD1 (5 bases). The V gene lost 5 bases and the J gene lost 2 bases, with 13 bases spanning the gap. Germline V gene data show CDR1 as SNHLY and CDR2 as FYNNEI. This CDR3 is 16 amino acids long.

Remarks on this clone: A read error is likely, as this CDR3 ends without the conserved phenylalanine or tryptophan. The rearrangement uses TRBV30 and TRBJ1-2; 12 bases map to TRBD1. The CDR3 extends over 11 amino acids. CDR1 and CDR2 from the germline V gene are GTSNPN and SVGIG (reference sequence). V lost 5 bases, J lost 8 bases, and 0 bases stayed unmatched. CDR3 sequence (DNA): TGTGCCTGGGGGACAGGGGGCGGCTACACCATC. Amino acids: CAWGTGGGYTI.

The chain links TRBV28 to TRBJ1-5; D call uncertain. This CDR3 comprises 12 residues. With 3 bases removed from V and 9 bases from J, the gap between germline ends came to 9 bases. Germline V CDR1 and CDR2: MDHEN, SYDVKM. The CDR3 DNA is TGTGCCAGCAGTTTGGGCCCCACGCCCCAGCATTTT. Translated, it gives CASSLGPTPQHF.

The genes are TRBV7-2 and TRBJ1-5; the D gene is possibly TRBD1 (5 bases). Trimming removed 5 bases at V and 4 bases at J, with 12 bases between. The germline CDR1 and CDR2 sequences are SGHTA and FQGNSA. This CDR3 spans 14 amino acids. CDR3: CASSSRAGNQPQHF. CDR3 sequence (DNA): TGTGCCAGCAGCAGCCGCGCAGGGAATCAGCCCCAGCATTTT.

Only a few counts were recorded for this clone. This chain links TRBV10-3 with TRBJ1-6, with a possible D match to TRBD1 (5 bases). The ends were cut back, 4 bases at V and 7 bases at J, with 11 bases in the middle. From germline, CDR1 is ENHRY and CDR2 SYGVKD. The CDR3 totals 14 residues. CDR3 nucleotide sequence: TGTGCCATCAGTGGGGGACCGAGGAATTCACCCCTCCACTTT. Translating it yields CAISGGPRNSPLHF.

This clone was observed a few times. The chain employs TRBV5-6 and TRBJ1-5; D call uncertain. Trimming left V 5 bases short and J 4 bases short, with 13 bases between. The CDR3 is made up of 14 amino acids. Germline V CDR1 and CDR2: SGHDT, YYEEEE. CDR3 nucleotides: TGTGCCAGCAGTTATTACCGGGGTAATCAGCCCCAGCATTTT. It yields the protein CASSYYRGNQPQHF.